A selection of T cell receptor beta chains follows, all from one sample in a study of blood T cell repertoires in COVID-19. Using immunoSEQ multiplex PCR, the repertoire was profiled, and TCRdb retains in-frame clones only, with some absent. The sample has some 170,000 clones, roughly 79% seen once; the top ten hold 11%. The sequencing input was peripheral blood. The receptors were sampled from a woman between 40 and 50 years old with COVID-19, enrolled during active disease. The CDR3 runs from the conserved cysteine through the conserved F or W. A D gene is named only where the DNA matches it firmly. Clone sizes are given selectively: once, few, many, or a class where the clone is expanded.

D gene	clone size	V gene	J gene	CDR3 protein	CDR3 DNA
TRBD2	-	TRBV15	TRBJ2-1	CATSRERGGLQNEQFF	TGTGCCACCAGCAGGGAGCGGGGGGGCCTCCAGAATGAGCAGTTCTTC
-	-	TRBV30	TRBJ2-2	CAWSPTLAFTGELFF	TGTGCCTGGAGCCCAACTCTAGCGTTCACCGGGGAGCTGTTTTTT
TRBD2	-	TRBV7-2	TRBJ2-3	CASSGGGISTDTQYF	TGTGCCAGCAGCGGGGGGGGAATTAGCACAGATACGCAGTATTTT
-	-	TRBV13	TRBJ2-6	CASSARSGANVLTF	TGTGCCAGCAGCGCCAGATCTGGGGCCAACGTCCTGACTTTC
-	few	TRBV12-3/TRBV12-4	TRBJ1-1	CASSLSRNTEAFF	TGTGCCAGCAGTTTATCCAGGAACACTGAAGCTTTCTTT
-	-	TRBV18	TRBJ2-1	CASSPPSVINEQFF	TGTGCCAGCTCACCACCCTCGGTTATCAATGAGCAGTTCTTC
-	few	TRBV6-5	TRBJ1-1	CASSQRGTEAFF	TGTGCCAGCAGCCAAAGAGGCACTGAAGCTTTCTTT
-	-	TRBV7-9	TRBJ1-5	CASSLSPNQPQHF	TGTGCCAGCAGCTTAAGCCCCAATCAGCCCCAGCATTTT
TRBD1	few	TRBV6-5	TRBJ1-3	CASSYSATGTGNTIYF	TGTGCCAGCAGTTACTCCGCGACAGGGACCGGAAACACCATATATTTT
-	-	TRBV18	TRBJ1-1	CASSLRTANTEAFF	TGTGCCAGCTCACTTAGGACAGCGAACACTGAAGCTTTCTTT
TRBD1	-	TRBV2	TRBJ2-7	CASSGPGGEQYF	TGTGCCAGCAGTGGGCCAGGGGGAGAGCAGTACTTC
-	-	TRBV19	TRBJ1-5	CASSIARLGNQPQHF	TGTGCCAGTAGTATAGCCAGGCTCGGCAATCAGCCCCAGCATTTT
-	once	TRBV19	TRBJ2-1	CASSIGGYNEQFF	TGTGCCAGTAGTATTGGCGGATACAATGAGCAGTTCTTC
TRBD2	-	TRBV24-1	TRBJ2-1	CATTGTSGGEQFF	TGTGCCACCACCGGGACTAGCGGCGGTGAGCAGTTCTTC
-	-	TRBV5-1	TRBJ2-6	CASSSETGPTGANVLTF	TGCGCCAGCAGCTCGGAGACAGGCCCCACTGGGGCCAACGTCCTGACTTTC
-	-	TRBV9	TRBJ2-7	CAIVGDRDSSSGTISYEQYF	TGTGCCATAGTGGGGGACAGGGACTCTAGTAGCGGGACTATCTCCTACGAGCAGTACTTC
-	-	TRBV25-1	TRBJ2-7	CASSEGGSFYEQYF	TGTGCCAGCAGTGAGGGAGGTAGCTTCTACGAGCAGTACTTC
-	once	TRBV3-1/TRBV3-2	TRBJ1-2	CASESGIRGYGYTF	TGTGCCAGCGAATCAGGGATTCGTGGCTATGGCTACACCTTC
-	once	TRBV7-6	TRBJ2-2	CASSLAGDYNTGELFF	TGTGCCAGCAGCTTAGCGGGAGACTATAACACCGGGGAGCTGTTTTTT
TRBD1	-	TRBV5-4	TRBJ1-4	CASSWDRENEKLFF	TGTGCCAGCAGCTGGGACAGAGAGAATGAAAAACTGTTTTTT
-	-	TRBV28	TRBJ2-3	CATGWRGAPDTQYF	TGTGCCACGGGGTGGCGGGGAGCTCCAGATACGCAGTATTTT
-	-	TRBV6-5	TRBJ2-3	CASFPGSAVTDTQYF	TGTGCCAGCTTTCCCGGGAGTGCCGTGACAGATACGCAGTATTTT
TRBD1	-	TRBV7-6	TRBJ1-2	CASSLETGGRDYGYTF	TGTGCCAGCAGCTTAGAAACAGGGGGCAGGGACTATGGCTACACCTTC
-	-	TRBV7-9	TRBJ2-5	CASSLTDQETQYF	TGTGCCAGCAGCCTGACAGATCAAGAGACCCAGTACTTC
-	-	TRBV15	TRBJ2-3	CATSREGGGVNTQYF	TGTGCCACCAGCAGGGAGGGGGGGGGCGTAAATACGCAGTATTTT
TRBD2	-	TRBV3-1/TRBV3-2	TRBJ2-1	CASGLAGVNEQFF	TGTGCCAGCGGTCTAGCGGGAGTCAATGAGCAGTTCTTC
-	-	TRBV27	TRBJ2-2	CASRPYANTGELFF	TGTGCCAGCAGACCCTACGCGAACACCGGGGAGCTGTTTTTT
-	-	TRBV3-1/TRBV3-2	TRBJ2-5	CASSQSLSQYF	TGTGCCAGCAGCCAAAGCTTGTCCCAGTACTTC
TRBD1	-	TRBV24-1	TRBJ2-2	CATSVTGANTGELFF	TGTGCCACCAGCGTCACAGGGGCCAACACCGGGGAGCTGTTTTTT
TRBD1	-	TRBV19	TRBJ2-7	CASSLTGDYNYEQYF	TGTGCCAGTAGTCTCACAGGGGATTACAACTACGAGCAGTACTTC
-	-	TRBV5-5	TRBJ1-2	CASSFAGDYGYTF	TGTGCCAGCAGCTTTGCAGGGGACTATGGCTACACCTTC
-	-	TRBV11-2	TRBJ2-5	CASSFPNQETQYF	TGTGCCAGCAGCTTTCCCAACCAAGAGACCCAGTACTTC
TRBD1	-	TRBV15	TRBJ2-7	CATSRSTGGNYEQYF	TGTGCCACCAGCAGAAGTACAGGGGGCAACTACGAGCAGTACTTC